The source of this TCR beta chain is a study of T cells expressing NK-cell markers. At the level of the study: The authors derived TCR beta repertoires from sorted CD3+CD56+NKG2C+, CD3+CD56+NKG2C- and CD3+CD56-NKG2C+ T cells.

This CDR3 is 16 amino acids long. Germline lookup yields CDR1 MNHEY and CDR2 SMNVEV (reference sequence). It was by 5'RACE template switching with UMIs that TCR beta cDNA was made. No DNA is given; TCRdb re-called the 5' RACE reads and lists each CDR3 protein once. This sample's clone table lists 400,000 or so distinct CDR3 sequences. The chain uses TRBV27 and TRBJ1-2; absent DNA, TCRdb's TRBD1 call cannot be checked. The material sequenced was blood T cells: a sorted CD56 or NKG2C T cell subset, CD4+ or CD8+ T cells, or bulk PBMC T cells (not recorded which). This sequence originates from a woman aged 50 to 60 in good health. The CDR3 sequence: CASRSSGAFGNYGYTF.